A selection of T cell receptor beta chains follows, all from one sample in a study of cytomegalovirus exposure and HLA in healthy donors. Generated by immunoSEQ multiplex PCR, the TCRdb table keeps only in-frame clones and is missing some. The table records 240,000 or so clones, around 87% of them present only once. Material for sequencing was PBMCs. Every receptor here comes from a woman aged 30 to 39 in good health and CMV-seropositive. CDR3s include the opening cysteine and the closing phenylalanine or tryptophan. Each record gives: D gene, V gene, J gene, CDR3 length, clone size, CDR3 protein, CDR3 DNA. The D gene is left open where the match is weak. Part of the rows lack a size; the others show once, few, many or a class for expanded clones.

TRBD1	TRBV5-1	TRBJ2-7	16	NA	CASSRGLGTGAYEQYF	TGCGCCAGCAGCAGGGGCCTCGGGACAGGGGCCTACGAGCAGTACTTC
TRBD1	TRBV9	TRBJ2-3	12	NA	CASRDRADTQYF	TGTGCCAGCAGGGACAGGGCAGATACGCAGTATTTT
TRBD2	TRBV2	TRBJ2-7	18	NA	CASEGAAAGGPDPYEQYF	TGTGCCAGCGAAGGGGCTGCAGCGGGAGGGCCAGACCCCTACGAGCAGTACTTC
TRBD1	TRBV5-4	TRBJ2-7	18	few	CASSSGGGVGTGYYEQYF	TGTGCCAGCAGCTCCGGGGGTGGTGTCGGGACAGGTTACTACGAGCAGTACTTC
NA	TRBV5-1	TRBJ1-1	14	NA	CASSLGAATTEAFF	TGCGCCAGCAGCTTGGGGGCCGCTACTACTGAAGCTTTCTTT
NA	TRBV5-1	TRBJ1-2	13	NA	CASSLEGDYGYTF	TGCGCCAGCAGCTTGGAAGGGGACTATGGCTACACCTTC
TRBD2	TRBV4-2	TRBJ2-2	20	NA	CASSQVTSGRAGAYTGELFF	TGTGCCAGCAGCCAAGTGACTAGCGGGAGGGCCGGGGCGTACACCGGGGAGCTGTTTTTT
NA	TRBV11-2	TRBJ1-3	13	NA	CASSLAGGNTIYF	TGTGCCAGCAGCTTAGCCGGTGGAAACACCATATATTTT
NA	TRBV15	TRBJ2-5	14	NA	CATSRARGEETQYF	TGTGCCACCAGCAGAGCGCGCGGGGAAGAGACCCAGTACTTC
NA	TRBV7-9	TRBJ1-1	15	NA	CASSLVSGMNTEAFF	TGTGCCAGCAGCTTAGTGTCGGGGATGAACACTGAAGCTTTCTTT
TRBD2	TRBV7-2	TRBJ2-7	16	NA	CASSDMGLAGRYEQYF	TGTGCCAGCAGCGATATGGGACTAGCGGGACGATACGAGCAGTACTTC
TRBD1	TRBV19	TRBJ1-5	17	NA	CASSMRGQGRGDQPQHF	TGTGCCAGTAGTATGAGGGGACAGGGAAGGGGGGATCAGCCCCAGCATTTT
NA	TRBV6-4	TRBJ2-3	15	NA	CASSDGRTSTDTQYF	TGTGCCAGCAGTGACGGGCGGACTAGCACAGATACGCAGTATTTT
TRBD2	TRBV5-1	TRBJ2-1	15	once	CASSGGLAGVNEQFF	TGCGCCAGCAGCGGGGGACTAGCGGGAGTGAATGAGCAGTTCTTC
NA	TRBV15	TRBJ1-4	15	NA	CATNRDRTTNEKLFF	TGTGCCACCAACCGTGACAGAACAACTAATGAAAAACTGTTTTTT
NA	TRBV6-1	TRBJ1-1	18	NA	CASSEYPASASRGTEAFF	TGTGCCAGCAGTGAATATCCAGCTTCGGCAAGTCGGGGGACTGAAGCTTTCTTT
NA	TRBV19	TRBJ1-5	16	NA	CASSTQQGWGNQPQHF	TGTGCCAGTAGTACCCAACAGGGATGGGGCAATCAGCCCCAGCATTTT
NA	TRBV13	TRBJ2-7	13	NA	CASSTPMKREQYF	TGTGCCAGCAGCACCCCAATGAAGCGTGAGCAGTACTTC
TRBD1	TRBV7-9	TRBJ2-7	13	NA	CASRTGTSYEQYF	TGTGCCAGCCGGACAGGGACCTCCTACGAGCAGTACTTC
NA	TRBV15	TRBJ2-5	14	NA	CATSRELSGETQYF	TGTGCCACCAGCAGAGAACTAAGCGGGGAGACCCAGTACTTC
NA	TRBV7-9	TRBJ1-4	13	NA	CASSQGRAGKLFF	TGTGCCAGCAGCCAGGGACGGGCGGGGAAACTGTTTTTT
TRBD1	TRBV5-6	TRBJ2-7	14	NA	CASSLAGQGFEQYF	TGTGCCAGCAGCTTGGCAGGACAGGGGTTCGAGCAGTACTTC
NA	TRBV28	TRBJ1-1	14	NA	CASSSTGENTEAFF	TGTGCCAGCAGTTCGACAGGCGAGAACACTGAAGCTTTCTTT
NA	TRBV5-6	TRBJ2-1	13	NA	CASSLGQINEQFF	TGTGCCAGCAGCTTGGGCCAGATCAATGAGCAGTTCTTC
NA	TRBV2	TRBJ1-5	16	NA	CASSERGRGVGQPQHF	TGTGCCAGCAGTGAGCGGGGGAGGGGGGTCGGCCAGCCCCAGCATTTT
NA	TRBV6-1	TRBJ2-7	13	NA	CASKALWTQEQYF	TGTGCCAGCAAGGCTTTATGGACACAAGAGCAGTACTTC
TRBD2	TRBV7-9	TRBJ2-1	17	few	CASSLTSGSWSYNEQFF	TGTGCCAGCAGCTTGACGAGCGGGAGCTGGTCTTACAATGAGCAGTTCTTC
NA	TRBV11-2	TRBJ2-7	14	NA	CASSWDSTDYEQYF	TGTGCCAGCAGCTGGGACTCGACTGACTACGAGCAGTACTTC
NA	TRBV19	TRBJ2-7	13	NA	CASSLDPTYEQYF	TGTGCCAGTAGTTTAGACCCCACCTACGAGCAGTACTTC
NA	TRBV19	TRBJ1-2	13	NA	CASSIQGDYGYTF	TGTGCCAGTAGTATTCAGGGTGACTATGGCTACACCTTC